One sample yielded the 29 T cell receptor beta chains listed below, sequenced in a study of technical replicates of blood from a few donors. Generated by immunoSEQ multiplex PCR, the TCRdb table keeps only in-frame clones and is missing some. The sample consists of 65,000 to 95,000 clones, 95% to 98% of them appearing once. The sample comprised T cells isolated from PBMCs. The receptors shown here come from a human donor in good health.

The chain combines TRBV6-1 with TRBJ2-3; a weak D match, TRBD2 (5 bases). The CDR3 loop spans 15 amino acids. The germline V gene has CDR1 MNHNS and CDR2 SASEGT. Trimming removed 6 bases at V and 4 bases at J, with 17 bases between. CDR3 in DNA: TGTGCCAGCAGCGTTTCTAGGACTGTCGCAGATACGCAGTATTTT. It specifies CASSVSRTVADTQYF.

This clone was detected only once. The chain combines TRBV2 with TRBJ2-1, with TRBD1 as a possible D gene (6 bases). This CDR3 spans 15 amino acids. Per germline, CDR1 SNHLY and CDR2 FYNNEI. The V end was cut by 4 bases, the J end by 5 bases, with 15 bases between. CDR3 protein: CASSVPRGVNNEQFF. DNA for the CDR3: TGTGCCAGCAGTGTTCCCAGGGGTGTGAACAATGAGCAGTTCTTC.

V gene TRBV5-4 combines with J gene TRBJ2-7; TRBD1 agrees at 7 bases. This CDR3 region has 14 residues. Trimming cost V 0 bases and J 1 base; bases outside gene matches: 1. Looked up from germline, CDR1 is SGHNT and CDR2 is YYREEE (reference sequence). In DNA, the CDR3 is TGTGCCAGCAGCTTGGTACAGGGGTCCTACGAGCAGTACTTC. Its protein is CASSLVQGSYEQYF.

The genes are TRBV10-2 and TRBJ2-1; TRBD1 agrees at 10 bases. This CDR3 has 14 amino acids. CDR1 is WSHSY and CDR2 is SAAADI in the germline V gene. V was clipped by 6 bases and J by 8 bases; unmatched bases: 7. CDR3 region: CASRDRGKSYEQFF. DNA for the CDR3: TGCGCCAGCAGGGACAGGGGGAAGAGCTATGAGCAGTTCTTC.

The chain has TRBV11-2 and TRBJ1-1; D may be TRBD1 (6 bases). CDR1 SGHAT and CDR2 FQNNGV come from the germline V gene. Trimming took off 1 base at V and 1 base at J, with 7 bases between the two ends. The CDR3 has 14 residues. The CDR3 region is CASSLGTANTEAFF. The CDR3 DNA reads TGTGCCAGCAGCTTAGGGACAGCGAACACTGAAGCTTTCTTT.

Notes on this clone: An end of the junction differs from the germline gene, which may be a read error. This chain joins TRBV6-5 and TRBJ2-1, with 12 nucleotides matching TRBD2. The CDR3 has 15 amino acids. The germline V gene encodes CDR1 MNHEY and CDR2 SVGAGI. In DNA form, the CDR3 reads TGTGCCAGCAGAACCGGACTAGCGGGACTAACCTCTCTAGTCTTC. Translation: CASRTGLAGLTSLVF.

The chain is built from TRBV5-5 and TRBJ2-5; 12 bases match TRBD2. Per germline, CDR1 SGHKS and CDR2 YYEKEE (reference sequence). The CDR3 covers 19 residues. The junction had 12 bases not matched to a gene; V was cut back by 0 bases and J by 3 bases. CDR3 sequence reads: CASSLEGARGLAGKETQYF. In DNA, the CDR3 is TGTGCCAGCAGCTTGGAGGGGGCAAGGGGACTAGCGGGTAAAGAGACCCAGTACTTC.

The gene calls are TRBV19 and TRBJ2-4; 14 nucleotides match TRBD2. With 5 bases clipped from V and 7 bases from J, the junction kept 7 bases outside the gene matches. This CDR3 region has 16 residues. Germline CDR1 LNHDA, CDR2 SQIVND (reference sequence). The CDR3 DNA follows: TGTGCCAGTAGTGCCGGGACTAGCGGGAGTTCGAACATTCAGTACTTC. Protein: CASSAGTSGSSNIQYF.

The CDR3 sequence is CASRDQPGSSGNTIYF. CDR3 DNA sequence: TGTGCCAGCAGGGACCAACCCGGGAGCTCTGGAAACACCATATATTTT. The chain recombines TRBV2 with TRBJ1-3; D unclear. Per germline, CDR1 SNHLY and CDR2 FYNNEI. This CDR3 is 16 amino acids long. Trimming cost V 6 bases and J 0 bases, with 15 bases left between them.

The rearrangement joins TRBV5-4 to TRBJ1-1; perhaps TRBD1 as D (6 bases). The CDR3 loop spans 12 amino acids. V was pared by 0 bases and J by 6 bases, with 6 bases between. In germline, CDR1 is SGHNT, CDR2 YYREEE (reference sequence). CDR3 in amino acids: CASSLEGAEAFF. The CDR3 DNA sequence: TGTGCCAGCAGCTTGGAGGGGGCTGAAGCTTTCTTT.

The chain is built from TRBV28 and TRBJ2-7; tentative D call: TRBD2 (5 bases). CDR3 size: 15 residues. Germline CDR1 is MDHEN and CDR2 is SYDVKM. V was cut by 5 bases and J by 0 bases, with 14 bases left in between. Here the CDR3 reads CASSLRLAGSYEQYF. Written as DNA, the CDR3 is TGTGCCAGCAGTCTCCGCCTGGCGGGCTCCTACGAGCAGTACTTC.

This chain connects TRBV19 to TRBJ2-1; TRBD1 matches 8 bases. Unmatched junction bases numbered 4, after V lost 0 bases and J lost 6 bases. Germline V gene sequence: CDR1 LNHDA, CDR2 SQIVND (reference sequence). The CDR3 runs 15 residues. The DNA of the CDR3 is TGTGCCAGTAGTATAGATCGGGGACAGGTCAATGAGCAGTTCTTC. Translation gives CASSIDRGQVNEQFF.

A note on this clone: This CDR3 is also generated by other DNA sequences in the sample. The chain carries TRBV7-9 and TRBJ1-2, with a tentative D call TRBD1 (5 bases). Trimming pared 5 bases from V and 11 bases from J, leaving 12 bases between. CDR3 size: 11 residues. The germline CDR1 and CDR2 sequences are SEHNR and FQNEAQ (reference sequence). CDR3 sequence (DNA): TGTGCCAGCAGCCTCCAGGGTGGTTACACCTTC. Protein: CASSLQGGYTF.

Regarding this clone: Compared with germline, one end of the junction differs, possibly owing to a read error. The V gene is TRBV30, the J gene TRBJ2-3; tentative D call: TRBD2 (5 bases). This CDR3 spans 11 amino acids. The germline V gene has CDR1 GTSNPN and CDR2 SVGIG (reference sequence). CDR3 residues: CARRVARVQYF. The CDR3 coding sequence is TGTGCCCGGAGAGTAGCGCGGGTTCAGTATTTT.

The DNA for the CDR3 is TGCGCCAGCAGCTCGACTGGCAACCGTGAGCAGTACTTC. It codes for CASSSTGNREQYF. This chain joins TRBV5-1 and TRBJ2-7; D gene uncertain. CDR3 length equals 13 residues. V gave up 3 bases and J gave up 7 bases, with 14 bases separating them. Germline V lookup: CDR1 SGHRS, CDR2 YFSETQ.

V usage is TRBV29-1 and J usage is TRBJ2-3; TRBD1 agrees at 8 bases. Trimming removed 4 bases from V and 3 bases from J; junction bases left unmatched: 6. CDR3 length: 14 residues. Germline CDR1 reads SQVTM; CDR2 reads ANQGSEA. CDR3: CSVVLTGETDTQYF. The DNA for the CDR3 is TGCAGCGTTGTATTGACAGGGGAAACAGATACGCAGTATTTT.

V is TRBV7-9 and J is TRBJ2-2, with 11 bases lining up with TRBD1. Germline V gene data show CDR1 as SEHNR and CDR2 as FQNEAQ (reference sequence). J was trimmed by 5 bases and V by 4 bases; bases with no gene match: 6. This CDR3 has 16 amino acids. The CDR3 DNA reads as TGTGCCAGCAGCTCCCGGACAGGGGGCTATACCGGGGAGCTGTTTTTT. As protein: CASSSRTGGYTGELFF.

The chain recombines TRBV5-1 with TRBJ2-7, with D possibly TRBD1 on 6 matching bases. CDR3 length equals 16 residues. Germline V gives CDR1 SGHRS, CDR2 YFSETQ. Trimming cost V 3 bases and J 1 base, with 17 bases left between them. CDR3 protein: CASSSRDNKPSYEQYF. CDR3 DNA: TGCGCCAGCAGCTCCCGGGACAACAAACCTTCCTACGAGCAGTACTTC.

CDR3 coding DNA: TGCGCCAGCAGCCAAACTCCGGGACAGGGCTTCTACGAGCAGTACTTC. Encoded protein: CASSQTPGQGFYEQYF. The J gene is TRBJ2-7, the V gene TRBV4-1, with 9 bases identical to TRBD1. CDR3 length: 16 amino acids. Germline values: CDR1 MGHRA, CDR2 YSYEKL. The J segment lost 3 bases and the V segment lost 2 bases, leaving 8 bases of the junction unmatched.

The chain is built from TRBV27 and TRBJ2-5; a weak D match, TRBD1 (6 bases). Germline values: CDR1 MNHEY, CDR2 SMNVEV (reference sequence). CDR3 length: 15 residues. V was trimmed by 1 base and J by 5 bases, leaving 14 bases between them. Here the CDR3 DNA reads TGTGCCAGCAGTTTATACAGGGTGGGAATGGAGACCCAGTACTTC. Translation: CASSLYRVGMETQYF.

The chain recombines TRBV7-6 with TRBJ1-2, with D possibly matching TRBD1 (5 bases). Germline CDR1 SGHVS, CDR2 FNYEAQ. Trimming left V 0 bases short and J 5 bases short, with 16 bases between. This CDR3 contains 16 residues. In DNA form, the CDR3 reads TGTGCCAGCAGCTTAGCCGGCGGACAAAATCTATATGGCTACACCTTC. It encodes CASSLAGGQNLYGYTF.

The V and J genes are TRBV30 and TRBJ1-5; D uncertain. Trimming took off 2 bases at V and 0 bases at J, with 8 bases between the two ends. The CDR3 is 14 amino acids. The germline CDR1 and CDR2 sequences are GTSNPN and SVGIG (reference sequence). CDR3 loop: CAWSIRSSNQPQHF. The CDR3 DNA follows: TGTGCCTGGAGTATTCGGTCTAGCAATCAGCCCCAGCATTTT.

V is TRBV4-1 and J is TRBJ1-2; D may be TRBD1 (5 bases). CDR1 is MGHRA, CDR2 YSYEKL, per germline. This CDR3 is built from 15 residues. V was trimmed by 0 bases and J by 2 bases, leaving 10 bases between them. Here the CDR3 DNA reads TGCGCCAGCAGCCAAGAAGGGCAGGGAAACTATGGCTACACCTTC. It codes for CASSQEGQGNYGYTF.

The chain joins TRBV5-5 to TRBJ2-5, with TRBD2 matching over 7 bases. This CDR3 is 15 amino acids long. Per the germline V gene, CDR1 is SGHKS and CDR2 is YYEKEE (reference sequence). The junction had 5 bases not matched to a gene; V was cut back by 2 bases and J by 1 base. The CDR3 region is CASSFQAGTQETQYF. The DNA for the CDR3 is TGTGCCAGCAGCTTCCAAGCGGGAACCCAAGAGACCCAGTACTTC. Drawing the rest from reference TRBV5-5 and TRBJ2-5, the complete variable domain is DAGVTQSPTHLIKTRGQQVTLRCSPISGHKSVSWYQQVLGQGPQFIFQYYEKEERGRGNFPDRFSARQFPNYSSELNVNALLLGDSALYLCASSFQAGTQETQYFGPGTRLLVL.

The chain recombines TRBV12-5 with TRBJ2-1, with TRBD2 as a possible D gene (6 bases). The CDR3 covers 16 residues. V lost 3 bases and J 2 bases, leaving 14 bases between the germline ends. Germline V gene data show CDR1 as LGHNT and CDR2 as FRNRAP. Here the CDR3 reads CASGFGAGNTYNEQFF. Written as DNA, the CDR3 is TGTGCTAGTGGTTTCGGAGCGGGTAACACCTACAATGAGCAGTTCTTC.

The rearrangement joins TRBV6-6 to TRBJ2-7; TRBD2 might be the D (5 bases). V lost 2 bases and J 5 bases, leaving 7 bases between the germline ends. The CDR3 sequence is 12 residues long. Germline CDR1 reads MNHNY; CDR2 reads SVGAGI (reference sequence). For the CDR3, the DNA is TGTGCCAGCAGTTACGACGGGGACGAGCAGTACTTC. Protein product: CASSYDGDEQYF.

This CDR3 is CASDGGGSGNTIYF. CDR3 nucleotides: TGTGCCAGTGATGGGGGGGGCTCTGGAAACACCATATATTTT. The chain has TRBV19 and TRBJ1-3, with a possible D match to TRBD1 (5 bases). V was pared by 8 bases and J by 0 bases, with 11 bases between. In germline, CDR1 is LNHDA, CDR2 SQIVND (reference sequence). The CDR3 runs 14 residues.

The rearrangement links TRBV5-1 to TRBJ1-4; 8 nucleotides agree with TRBD1. This CDR3 is built from 14 residues. Germline loops: CDR1 SGHRS, CDR2 YFSETQ. V was pared by 3 bases and J by 3 bases, with 1 base of the junction left unmatched. The CDR3 reads CASSSGQANEKLFF. In DNA form, the CDR3 reads TGCGCCAGCAGCTCGGGACAGGCTAATGAAAAACTGTTTTTT. The whole variable domain, filled in from reference TRBV5-1 and TRBJ1-4, reads KAGVTQTPRYLIKTRGQQVTLSCSPISGHRSVSWYQQTPGQGLQFLFEYFSETQRNKGNFPGRFSGRQFSNSRSEMNVSTLELGDSALYLCASSSGQANEKLFFGSGTQLSVL.

The chain joins TRBV28 to TRBJ2-1; the D gene is possibly TRBD2 (7 bases). The V gene lost 6 bases and the J gene lost 3 bases, with 33 bases spanning the gap. Germline lookup yields CDR1 MDHEN and CDR2 SYDVKM. This CDR3 is built from 21 residues. CDR3 nucleotide sequence: TGTGCCAGCAGCCTTACACTACTAGTTCTGGTAGGGGGAGGGGGCTACAATGAGCAGTTCTTC. This sequence encodes CASSLTLLVLVGGGGYNEQFF.